The 8 T cell receptor beta chains below were found in one sample sequenced in a study of blood T cell repertoires in COVID-19. Profiled with immunoSEQ multiplex PCR; TCRdb holds only in-frame clones, not every one. The sample carries roughly 83,000 clones, more than 85% recorded once. Sample: peripheral blood. These receptor sequences come from a man aged 80 or over with active or convalescent COVID-19.

The chain is built from TRBV5-5 and TRBJ2-5, with TRBD2 matching over 9 bases. Per the germline V gene, CDR1 is SGHKS and CDR2 is YYEKEE (reference sequence). There are 16 residues in the CDR3. V dropped 7 bases and J dropped 4; count of bases not matched to a gene: 14. Here the CDR3 reads CASRPGGLAGSETQYF. As DNA, the CDR3 is TGTGCCAGCCGACCGGGAGGGCTAGCGGGATCAGAGACCCAGTACTTC.

V usage is TRBV2 and J usage is TRBJ1-5; D gene ambiguous. The CDR3 totals 13 residues. Trimming took off 8 bases at V and 4 bases at J, with 12 bases between the two ends. Germline CDR1 SNHLY, CDR2 FYNNEI. CDR3 sequence: CASCREKNQPQHF. In DNA form, the CDR3 reads TGTGCCAGCTGCCGGGAGAAAAATCAGCCCCAGCATTTT.

The chain combines TRBV19 with TRBJ1-2; no reliable D call. CDR1 and CDR2 from the germline V gene are LNHDA and SQIVND (reference sequence). This CDR3 comprises 12 residues. Trimming took 4 bases from V and 8 from J, leaving 11 bases between them. Here the CDR3 DNA reads TGTGCCAGTAGTAACGCGCTAAAGGGCTACACCTTC. As protein: CASSNALKGYTF.

The chain uses TRBV27 and TRBJ1-2, with 8 nucleotides matching TRBD1. From germline, CDR1 is MNHEY and CDR2 SMNVEV (reference sequence). CDR3 length: 16 residues. The V gene end was trimmed by 3 bases and the J gene end by 8 bases; junction bases not matched to a gene: 14. The CDR3 sequence: CASSFYQGAKREGYTF. The CDR3 region has the DNA TGTGCCAGCAGTTTCTACCAGGGGGCTAAACGAGAAGGCTACACCTTC.

The rearrangement joins TRBV6-6 to TRBJ1-3, with 10 bases lining up with TRBD1. The CDR3 covers 15 residues. CDR1 MNHNY and CDR2 SVGAGI come from the germline V gene (reference sequence). J gave up 4 bases and V 4 bases, and 4 bases lay outside the gene matches. CDR3 amino acids: CASSSPTGGGNTIYF. The CDR3 DNA reads TGTGCCAGCAGTTCCCCGACAGGGGGCGGAAACACCATATATTTT.

V usage is TRBV24-1 and J usage is TRBJ2-1, with 8 bases fitting TRBD1. The length of the CDR3 is 15 residues. V lost 7 bases, J lost 0 bases, and 4 bases stayed unmatched. The germline V gene has CDR1 KGHDR and CDR2 SFDVKD. This CDR3 is CATRGTGVSYNEQFF. CDR3 sequence (DNA): TGTGCCACCAGGGGGACAGGAGTCTCCTACAATGAGCAGTTCTTC.

V usage is TRBV24-1 and J usage is TRBJ2-5; 8 positions match TRBD2. The CDR3 is 14 amino acids. Germline CDR1 is KGHDR and CDR2 is SFDVKD. V dropped 4 bases and J dropped 6; count of bases not matched to a gene: 6. CDR3 sequence reads: CATSDPGGGKTQYF. CDR3 in DNA: TGTGCCACCAGTGACCCCGGGGGGGGGAAGACCCAGTACTTC.

V usage is TRBV7-9 and J usage is TRBJ2-2; 7 bases map to TRBD1. The CDR3 sequence is 16 residues long. Germline CDR1 and CDR2: SEHNR and FQNEAQ (reference sequence). V gave up 5 bases and J gave up 1 base; unmatched junction bases: 7. The CDR3 region has the DNA TGTGCCAGCAGCGAGCCGGGACAGCAGAACACCGGGGAGCTGTTTTTT. This encodes CASSEPGQQNTGELFF.